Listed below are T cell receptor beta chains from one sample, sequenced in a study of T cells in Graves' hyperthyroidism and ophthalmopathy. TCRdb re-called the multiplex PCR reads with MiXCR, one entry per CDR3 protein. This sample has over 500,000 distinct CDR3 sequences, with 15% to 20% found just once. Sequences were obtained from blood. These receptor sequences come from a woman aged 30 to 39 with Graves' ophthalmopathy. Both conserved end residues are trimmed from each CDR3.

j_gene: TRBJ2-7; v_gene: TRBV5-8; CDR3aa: ASSILAGVSEQY
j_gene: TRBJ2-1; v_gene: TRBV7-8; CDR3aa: ASSLERPSDEQF
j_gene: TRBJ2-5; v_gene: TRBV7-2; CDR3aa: ASSKGGLAGVETQY
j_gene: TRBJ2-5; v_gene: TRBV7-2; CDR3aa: ASSFTRSETQY
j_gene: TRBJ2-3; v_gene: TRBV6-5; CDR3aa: ASSFTSDRADTQY
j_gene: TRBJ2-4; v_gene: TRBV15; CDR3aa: ATSNKREAVAKNIQY
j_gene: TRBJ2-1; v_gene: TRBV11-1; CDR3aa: ASRPGGLGSYNEQF
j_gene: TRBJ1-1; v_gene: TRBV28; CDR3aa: ASSGGQMNTEAF
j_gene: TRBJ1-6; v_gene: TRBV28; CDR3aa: ASSPDRGYNSPLH
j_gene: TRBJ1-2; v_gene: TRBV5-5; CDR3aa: ASSFEDTEYGYT
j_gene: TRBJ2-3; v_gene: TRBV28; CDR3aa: ASSFTGFRTDTQY
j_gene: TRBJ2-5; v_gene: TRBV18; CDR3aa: ASSPAGTGTETQY